The present TCR beta chain was sequenced within a study of T cells in Graves' hyperthyroidism and ophthalmopathy. At the level of the study: Peripheral blood was secured at the point of initial diagnosis, before any treatment. Study observations and caveats: Clonotypes that were expanded in thyroid above 0.001 mostly appeared in blood too.

A lack of ophthalmopathy progression within 18 months defined stable Graves' hyperthyroidism. This clonotype was observed at least ten times. Its antigen is unidentified. Regions amplified from RNA transcripts were the TCR beta CDR3 regions. During a first-round RT-PCR of the TCR CDR3, the HTBI primer set was used. TCRdb re-derived calls from the multiplex PCR reads in MiXCR, one entry per CDR3 protein. This table has 300,000 to 400,000 distinct CDR3 sequences, about 14% appearing once. The CDR3 has 16 residues. Per germline, CDR1 LNHNV and CDR2 YYDKDF (reference sequence). The J segment lost 4 bases and the V segment lost 3 bases, leaving 5 bases of the junction unmatched.

The sequence was obtained from a woman under 40 with Graves' hyperthyroidism. Material for sequencing was blood. This sequence joins TRBV15 and TRBJ2-5; TRBD2 aligns across 13 bases. CDR3 sequence (DNA): TGTGCCACCAGCAGTTGGACTAGCGGGAGCGGAGAGACCCAGTACTTC. This gives the protein CATSSWTSGSGETQYF.